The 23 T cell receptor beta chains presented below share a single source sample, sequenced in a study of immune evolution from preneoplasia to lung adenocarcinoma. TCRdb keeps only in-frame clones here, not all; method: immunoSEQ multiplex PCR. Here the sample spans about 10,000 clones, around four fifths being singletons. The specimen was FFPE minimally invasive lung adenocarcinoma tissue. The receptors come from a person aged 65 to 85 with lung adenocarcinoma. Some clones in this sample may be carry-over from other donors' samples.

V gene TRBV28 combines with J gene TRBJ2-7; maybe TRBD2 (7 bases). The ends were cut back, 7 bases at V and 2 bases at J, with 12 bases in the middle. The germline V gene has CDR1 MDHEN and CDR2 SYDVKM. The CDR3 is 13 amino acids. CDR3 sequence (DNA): TGTGCCAGCACACACGGGGGGCCCTACGAGCAGTACTTC. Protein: CASTHGGPYEQYF.

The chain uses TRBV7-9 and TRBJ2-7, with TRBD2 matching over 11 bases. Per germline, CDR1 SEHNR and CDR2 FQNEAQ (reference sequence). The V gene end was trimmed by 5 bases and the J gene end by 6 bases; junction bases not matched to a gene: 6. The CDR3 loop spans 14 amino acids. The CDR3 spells CASSPTSGSPEQYF. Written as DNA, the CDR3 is TGTGCCAGCAGCCCCACTAGCGGGAGTCCCGAGCAGTACTTC. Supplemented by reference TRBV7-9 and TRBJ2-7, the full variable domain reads DTGVSQNPRHKITKRGQNVTFRCDPISEHNRLYWYRQTLGQGPEFLTYFQNEAQLEKSRLLSDRFSAERPKGSFSTLEIQRTEQGDSAMYLCASSPTSGSPEQYFGPGTRLTVT.

CDR3 residues: CASRWRGAPSTDTQYF. In DNA form, the CDR3 reads TGTGCCAGCAGATGGAGGGGAGCCCCTAGCACAGATACGCAGTATTTT. V usage is TRBV27 and J usage is TRBJ2-3; D is perhaps TRBD2 (6 bases). Germline V gene lookup returns CDR1 MNHEY and CDR2 SMNVEV (reference sequence). V lost 6 bases to trimming and J lost 0 bases, with 16 bases between them. The CDR3 is made up of 16 amino acids.

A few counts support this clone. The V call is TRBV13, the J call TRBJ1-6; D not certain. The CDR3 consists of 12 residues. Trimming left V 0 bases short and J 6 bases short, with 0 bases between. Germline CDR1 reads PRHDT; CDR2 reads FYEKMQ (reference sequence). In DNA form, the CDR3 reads TGTGCCAGCAGCTTAGGTAATTCACCCCTCCACTTT. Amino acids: CASSLGNSPLHF.

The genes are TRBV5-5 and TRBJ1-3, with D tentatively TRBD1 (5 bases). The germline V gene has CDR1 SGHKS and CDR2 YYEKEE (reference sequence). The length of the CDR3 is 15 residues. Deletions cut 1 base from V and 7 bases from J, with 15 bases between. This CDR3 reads CASSLFRDERNTIYF. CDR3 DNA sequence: TGTGCCAGCAGCTTGTTCAGGGACGAGAGGAACACCATATATTTT.

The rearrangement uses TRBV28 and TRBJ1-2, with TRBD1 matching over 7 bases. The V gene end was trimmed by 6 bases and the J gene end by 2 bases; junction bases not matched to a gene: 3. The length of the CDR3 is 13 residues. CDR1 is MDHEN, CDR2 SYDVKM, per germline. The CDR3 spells CASRRGQNYGYTF. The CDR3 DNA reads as TGTGCCAGCAGAAGGGGACAGAACTATGGCTACACCTTC.

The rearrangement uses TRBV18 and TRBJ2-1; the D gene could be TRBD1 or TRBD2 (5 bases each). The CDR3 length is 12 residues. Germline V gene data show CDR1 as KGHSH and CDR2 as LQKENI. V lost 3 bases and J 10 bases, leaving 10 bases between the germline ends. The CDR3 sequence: CASSPGTWEQFF. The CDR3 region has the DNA TGTGCCAGCTCACCGGGGACGTGGGAGCAGTTCTTC.

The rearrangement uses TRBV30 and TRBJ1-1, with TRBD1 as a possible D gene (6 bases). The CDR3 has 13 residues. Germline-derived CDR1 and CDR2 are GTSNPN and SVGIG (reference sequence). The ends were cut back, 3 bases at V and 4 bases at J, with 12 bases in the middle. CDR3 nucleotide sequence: TGTGCCTGGAGCGCAGGGGAACGCACTGAAGCTTTCTTT. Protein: CAWSAGERTEAFF.

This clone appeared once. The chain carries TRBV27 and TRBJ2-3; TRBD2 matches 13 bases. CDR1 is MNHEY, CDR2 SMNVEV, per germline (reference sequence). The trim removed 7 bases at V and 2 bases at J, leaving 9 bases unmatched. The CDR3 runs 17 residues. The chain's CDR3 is CASTIRGTSGTTDTQYF. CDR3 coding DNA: TGTGCCAGCACTATTCGCGGGACTAGCGGGACCACAGATACGCAGTATTTT.

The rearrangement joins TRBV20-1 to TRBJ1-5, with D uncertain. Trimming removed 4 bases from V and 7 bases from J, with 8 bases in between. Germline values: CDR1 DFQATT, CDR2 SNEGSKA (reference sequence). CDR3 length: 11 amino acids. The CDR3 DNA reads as TGCAGTGCTACATCCAGCCAGCCCCAGCATTTT. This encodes CSATSSQPQHF.

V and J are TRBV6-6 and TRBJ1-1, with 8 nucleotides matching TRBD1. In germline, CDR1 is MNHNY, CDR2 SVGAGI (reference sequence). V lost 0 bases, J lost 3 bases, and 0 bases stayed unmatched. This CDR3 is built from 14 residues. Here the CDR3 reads CASSYSGQDTEAFF. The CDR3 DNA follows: TGTGCCAGCAGTTACTCGGGACAGGACACTGAAGCTTTCTTT.

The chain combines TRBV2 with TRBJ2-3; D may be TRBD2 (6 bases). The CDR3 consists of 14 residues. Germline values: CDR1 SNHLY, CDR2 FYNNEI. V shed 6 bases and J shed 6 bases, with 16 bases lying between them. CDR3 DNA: TGTGCCAGCAGAGAGGAGGGAGCGCGGGATACGCAGTATTTT. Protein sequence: CASREEGARDTQYF.

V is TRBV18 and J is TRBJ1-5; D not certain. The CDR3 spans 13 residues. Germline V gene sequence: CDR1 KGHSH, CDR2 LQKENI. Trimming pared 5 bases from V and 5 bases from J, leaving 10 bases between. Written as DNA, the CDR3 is TGTGCCAGCTCAGGACTGGAGTATCAGCCCCAGCATTTT. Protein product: CASSGLEYQPQHF.

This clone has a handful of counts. The CDR3 spells CASSSTGGNSPLHF. As DNA, the CDR3 is TGTGCCAGCAGCTCGACAGGGGGGAATTCACCCCTCCACTTT. The V call is TRBV6-5, the J call TRBJ1-6; 9 positions match TRBD1. Germline trimming cut 6 bases from V and 7 bases from J; bases unmatched to any gene: 4. The CDR3 is 14 amino acids. Germline values: CDR1 MNHEY, CDR2 SVGAGI.

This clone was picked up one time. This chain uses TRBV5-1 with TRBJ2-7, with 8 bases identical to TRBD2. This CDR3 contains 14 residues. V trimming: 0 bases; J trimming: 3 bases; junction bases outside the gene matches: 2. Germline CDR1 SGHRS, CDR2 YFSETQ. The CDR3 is CASSLDSGIYEQYF. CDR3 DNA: TGCGCCAGCAGCTTGGATAGCGGGATCTACGAGCAGTACTTC.

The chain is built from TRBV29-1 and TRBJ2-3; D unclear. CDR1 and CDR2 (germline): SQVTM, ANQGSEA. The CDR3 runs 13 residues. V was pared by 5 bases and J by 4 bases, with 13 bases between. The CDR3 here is CSVLRTVSDTQYF. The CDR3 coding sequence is TGCAGCGTTCTCCGGACCGTCTCAGATACGCAGTATTTT.

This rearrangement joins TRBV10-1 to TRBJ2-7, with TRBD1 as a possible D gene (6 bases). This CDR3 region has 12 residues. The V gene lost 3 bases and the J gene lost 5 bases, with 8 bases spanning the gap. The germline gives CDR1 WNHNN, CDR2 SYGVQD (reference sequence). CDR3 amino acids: CASSEQGNEQYF. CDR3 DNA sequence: TGCGCCAGCAGTGAACAGGGAAACGAGCAGTACTTC.

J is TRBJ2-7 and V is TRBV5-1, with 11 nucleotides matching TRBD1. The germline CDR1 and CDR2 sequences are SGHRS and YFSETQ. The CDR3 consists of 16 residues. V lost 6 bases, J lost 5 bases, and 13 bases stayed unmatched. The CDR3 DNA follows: TGCGCCAGCACCTCCGGGACAGGGGGACTTTCGGACGAGCAGTACTTC. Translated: CASTSGTGGLSDEQYF. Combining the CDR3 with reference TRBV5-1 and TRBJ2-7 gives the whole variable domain KAGVTQTPRYLIKTRGQQVTLSCSPISGHRSVSWYQQTPGQGLQFLFEYFSETQRNKGNFPGRFSGRQFSNSRSEMNVSTLELGDSALYLCASTSGTGGLSDEQYFGPGTRLTVT.

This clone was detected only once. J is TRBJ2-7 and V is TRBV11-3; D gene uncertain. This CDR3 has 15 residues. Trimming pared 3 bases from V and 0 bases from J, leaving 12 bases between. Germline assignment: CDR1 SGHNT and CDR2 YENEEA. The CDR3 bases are TGTGCCAGCAGCTTTTCGGACGCGAGCTCCTACGAGCAGTACTTC. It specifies CASSFSDASSYEQYF.

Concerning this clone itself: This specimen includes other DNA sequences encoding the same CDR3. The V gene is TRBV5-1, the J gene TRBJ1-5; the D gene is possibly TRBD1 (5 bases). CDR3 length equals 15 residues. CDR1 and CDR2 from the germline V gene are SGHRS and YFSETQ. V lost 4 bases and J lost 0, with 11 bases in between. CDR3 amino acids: CASSPRGDSNQPQHF. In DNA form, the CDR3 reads TGCGCCAGCAGCCCTCGGGGGGATAGCAATCAGCCCCAGCATTTT.

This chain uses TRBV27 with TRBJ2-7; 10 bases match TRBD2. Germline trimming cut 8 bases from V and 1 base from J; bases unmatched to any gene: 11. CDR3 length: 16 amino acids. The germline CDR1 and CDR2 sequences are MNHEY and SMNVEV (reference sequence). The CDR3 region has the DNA TGTGCCAGCGTTGGGTTCGAGCGGGGGGGTTCCTACGAGCAGTACTTC. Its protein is CASVGFERGGSYEQYF.

The CDR3: CASSYSGDEKLFF. The CDR3 DNA reads TGTGCCAGCAGTTACTCCGGAGATGAAAAACTGTTTTTT. The chain couples TRBV6-5 to TRBJ1-4; no reliable D call. The CDR3 is made up of 13 amino acids. V was cut by 0 bases and J by 6 bases, with 5 bases left in between. Per the germline V gene, CDR1 is MNHEY and CDR2 is SVGAGI.

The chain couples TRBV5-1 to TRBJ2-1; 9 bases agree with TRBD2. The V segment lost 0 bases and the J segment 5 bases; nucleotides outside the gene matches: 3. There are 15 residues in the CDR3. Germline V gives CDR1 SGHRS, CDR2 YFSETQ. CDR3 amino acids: CASSLGPSGDNEQFF. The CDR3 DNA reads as TGCGCCAGCAGCTTGGGCCCTAGCGGGGACAATGAGCAGTTCTTC. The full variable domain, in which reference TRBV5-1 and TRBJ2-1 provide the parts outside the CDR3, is KAGVTQTPRYLIKTRGQQVTLSCSPISGHRSVSWYQQTPGQGLQFLFEYFSETQRNKGNFPGRFSGRQFSNSRSEMNVSTLELGDSALYLCASSLGPSGDNEQFFGPGTRLTVL.